The next 22 T cell receptor beta chains were all read from a single sample in a study of preoperative IRX-2 immunotherapy in early breast cancer. Treatment: preoperative locoregional IRX-2 cytokine immunotherapy. Sequenced by immunoSEQ multiplex PCR; TCRdb stores in-frame clones only, minus some. The sample includes roughly 42,000 clones, approximately 80% seen only once; the top ten take approximately 1%. Sequencing was performed on tumor tissue, taken after IRX-2 immunotherapy. Receptors originate from a human donor with breast cancer.

The chain is built from TRBV7-2 and TRBJ2-5, with a possible D match to TRBD1 (6 bases). Germline V CDR1 and CDR2: SGHTA, FQGNSA. Trimming took off 3 bases at V and 5 bases at J, with 16 bases between the two ends. There are 15 residues in the CDR3. The CDR3 protein is CASSFPDRQSETQYF. In nucleotides, the CDR3 is TGTGCCAGCAGCTTCCCCGACAGGCAGTCGGAGACCCAGTACTTC.

The V call is TRBV16, the J call TRBJ1-5; TRBD1 agrees at 11 bases. The J segment lost 7 bases and the V segment lost 4 bases, leaving 18 bases of the junction unmatched. This CDR3 region has 19 residues. The germline V gene has CDR1 KGHSY and CDR2 FQNENV. As DNA, the CDR3 is TGTGCCAGCAGCCCGGGAATTAGGACAGGGGGCCTCTCCCTCCAGCCCCAGCATTTT. Translation: CASSPGIRTGGLSLQPQHF.

The chain couples TRBV29-1 to TRBJ1-1; TRBD1 agrees at 9 bases. The length of the CDR3 is 17 residues. The V and J ends lost 4 bases and 4 bases, in that order; junction bases with no gene match: 16. Germline CDR1 is SQVTM and CDR2 is ANQGSEA. The CDR3 DNA sequence: TGCAGCGTTGTGCAGTGGGCTACAGGGGGCGCGGGCACTGAAGCTTTCTTT. The encoded protein is CSVVQWATGGAGTEAFF.

This clone was counted a few times. The chain couples TRBV12-5 to TRBJ1-1; unclear D gene. Germline values: CDR1 LGHNT, CDR2 FRNRAP. This CDR3 contains 12 residues. DNA for the CDR3: TGTGCCAGCGGTATGGTGCGGACTGAAGCTTTCTTT. Translation: CASGMVRTEAFF.

This chain uses TRBV14 with TRBJ1-2; no reliable D call. CDR3 length: 15 amino acids. With 4 bases removed from V and 4 bases from J, the gap between germline ends came to 16 bases. The germline V gene encodes CDR1 SGHDN and CDR2 FVKESK. The CDR3 is CASSPSAREGYGYTF. CDR3 DNA sequence: TGTGCCAGCAGCCCTTCCGCTAGGGAAGGCTATGGCTACACCTTC.

The chain has TRBV10-1 and TRBJ1-2, with D hard to call. V was trimmed by 8 bases and J by 4 bases, leaving 20 bases between them. The CDR3 contains 15 residues. Germline V CDR1 and CDR2: WNHNN, SYGVQD (reference sequence). Here the CDR3 reads CASGPCPHKSYGYTF. CDR3 sequence (DNA): TGCGCCAGCGGACCTTGCCCCCACAAGTCCTATGGCTACACCTTC.

The chain combines TRBV7-7 with TRBJ2-7, with 12 nucleotides matching TRBD1. The CDR3 runs 17 residues. Germline trimming cut 2 bases from V and 6 bases from J; bases unmatched to any gene: 11. Germline CDR1 and CDR2: SSHAT and FNYEAQ (reference sequence). This CDR3 reads CASSLLLTGTGGAEQYF. The CDR3 bases are TGTGCCAGCAGCTTATTATTGACTGGGACAGGGGGCGCCGAGCAGTACTTC.

The chain combines TRBV6-8 with TRBJ2-3; TRBD1 matches 7 bases. The CDR3 runs 14 residues. Germline V gene sequence: CDR1 MNHGY, CDR2 SAAAGT. V shed 10 bases, J shed 2 bases, and the junction held 9 bases outside the gene matches. The CDR3 sequence: CANHLGGATDTQYF. The CDR3 DNA reads as TGTGCCAACCACCTAGGGGGCGCCACAGATACGCAGTATTTT.

This chain connects TRBV1 to TRBJ1-5; the D call of TRBD1 is as the table states it, not checked on the DNA. TRBV1 is shown as a pseudogene. The length of the CDR3 is 13 residues. The chain's CDR3 is CASSLGQGQPQHF. The DNA for the CDR3 is TGCGCCAGCAGCCTTGGACAGGGCCAGCCCCAGCATTTT.

This chain's CDR3 is CASSQRTAQETQYF. The CDR3 DNA is TGCGCCAGCAGCCAAAGGACAGCACAAGAGACCCAGTACTTC. The genes are TRBV5-1 and TRBJ2-5; maybe TRBD1 (6 bases). The CDR3 spans 14 residues. Germline V gives CDR1 SGHRS, CDR2 YFSETQ. V lost 4 bases, J lost 2 bases, and 12 bases lay in between.

The chain joins TRBV14 to TRBJ1-2, with 7 bases fitting TRBD1. This CDR3 is built from 13 residues. The germline CDR1 and CDR2 sequences are SGHDN and FVKESK. With 4 bases clipped from V and 6 bases from J, the junction kept 5 bases outside the gene matches. The CDR3 here is CASSPRQGDGYTF. The CDR3 nucleotides are TGTGCCAGCAGCCCCCGACAGGGTGATGGCTACACCTTC.

The chain is built from TRBV15 and TRBJ2-2; D gene ambiguous. V lost 1 base and J 2 bases, leaving 8 bases between the germline ends. The length of the CDR3 is 15 residues. CDR1 LNHNV and CDR2 YYDKDF come from the germline V gene (reference sequence). The CDR3: CATSRVRINTGELFF. Here the CDR3 DNA reads TGTGCCACCAGCAGAGTTCGGATAAACACCGGGGAGCTGTTTTTT. Full variable domain (outside the CDR3, taken from reference TRBV15 and TRBJ2-2): DAMVIQNPRYQVTQFGKPVTLSCSQTLNHNVMYWYQQKSSQAPKLLFHYYDKDFNNEADTPDNFQSRRPNTSFCFLDIRSPGLGDTAMYLCATSRVRINTGELFFGEGSRLTVL.

V usage is TRBV5-1 and J usage is TRBJ1-3; no clear D gene. The V gene's germline CDR1 is SGHRS and CDR2 YFSETQ. V lost 4 bases and J lost 4, with 15 bases in between. The CDR3 is made up of 15 amino acids. The CDR3 bases are TGCGCCAGCAGCCAGTTTGGAGGTTTAGGAAACACCATATATTTT. Encoded protein: CASSQFGGLGNTIYF.

This sequence joins TRBV7-7 and TRBJ2-5, with D perhaps TRBD1 (6 bases). The germline V gene encodes CDR1 SSHAT and CDR2 FNYEAQ (reference sequence). The length of the CDR3 is 15 residues. Trimming left V 1 base short and J 4 bases short, with 13 bases between. The CDR3 DNA follows: TGTGCCAGCAGCTTAGGATCCGACAGGTTAGAGACCCAGTACTTC. This codes for CASSLGSDRLETQYF.

The chain joins TRBV7-7 to TRBJ2-7, with D hard to call. The V gene lost 6 bases and the J gene lost 4 bases, with 16 bases spanning the gap. From germline, CDR1 is SSHAT and CDR2 FNYEAQ (reference sequence). The CDR3 has 14 amino acids. The CDR3 loop is CASSERVWYYEQYF. The CDR3 nucleotides are TGTGCCAGCAGTGAACGAGTTTGGTATTACGAGCAGTACTTC.

The rearrangement links TRBV19 to TRBJ2-7, with a weak D call TRBD2 (5 bases). The CDR3 contains 12 residues. The V gene lost 1 base and the J gene lost 5 bases, with 6 bases spanning the gap. The germline V gene encodes CDR1 LNHDA and CDR2 SQIVND (reference sequence). CDR3 in amino acids: CASSIAGNEQYF. DNA of the CDR3: TGTGCCAGTAGTATAGCGGGGAACGAGCAGTACTTC.

V is TRBV7-4 and J is TRBJ2-1, with 14 bases identical to TRBD2. The V and J ends lost 4 bases and 10 bases, in that order; junction bases with no gene match: 3. Germline assignment: CDR1 SGHVT and CDR2 SQSDAQ. The CDR3 has 14 residues. CDR3 sequence reads: CASSSGLAGGEQFF. The CDR3 nucleotides read TGTGCCAGCAGCTCCGGACTAGCGGGGGGAGAGCAGTTCTTC.

This chain joins TRBV5-1 and TRBJ2-3, with TRBD2 matching over 8 bases. Looked up from germline, CDR1 is SGHRS and CDR2 is YFSETQ. The CDR3 sequence is 15 residues long. The V and J ends lost 0 bases and 2 bases, in that order; junction bases with no gene match: 2. The CDR3: CASSLAGGFTDTQYF. The CDR3 bases are TGCGCCAGCAGCTTGGCGGGGGGGTTCACAGATACGCAGTATTTT.

The V call is TRBV6-8, the J call TRBJ1-2; D might be TRBD1 (5 bases). This CDR3 is built from 14 residues. CDR1 is MNHGY, CDR2 SAAAGT, per germline. The V end lost 0 bases, the J end lost 4 bases, and 9 bases lay between the germline ends. CDR3 amino acids: CASSYSGGSYGYTF. As DNA, the CDR3 is TGTGCCAGCAGTTACTCGGGGGGGAGCTATGGCTACACCTTC.

This chain uses TRBV19 with TRBJ2-7; D is ambiguous. Trimming took off 5 bases at V and 0 bases at J, with 8 bases between the two ends. The CDR3 runs 13 residues. Per the germline V gene, CDR1 is LNHDA and CDR2 is SQIVND (reference sequence). In DNA, the CDR3 is TGTGCCAGTAGTCCTGGGCGCTCCTACGAGCAGTACTTC. Protein sequence: CASSPGRSYEQYF.

Relative to its sample, this clone is medium-sized. This chain uses TRBV29-1 with TRBJ2-3; no definite D call. Germline V gives CDR1 SQVTM, CDR2 ANQGSEA. This CDR3 has 14 residues. V shed 4 bases and J shed 2 bases, with 13 bases lying between them. The CDR3 region is CSVAWPPNTDTQYF. As DNA, the CDR3 is TGCAGCGTTGCTTGGCCCCCTAACACAGATACGCAGTATTTT.

The chain links TRBV7-5 to TRBJ1-3; whether TRBD1, the table's D call, matches the DNA was not checked. TRBV7-5 is listed as a pseudogene. This CDR3 comprises 20 residues. This CDR3 reads CASSSGQGRTRSWSGNTIYF. The CDR3 DNA sequence: TGTGCCAGCAGCTCCGGACAGGGTAGGACCCGATCGTGGTCTGGAAACACCATATATTTT.